One sample yielded the 29 T cell receptor beta chains listed below, sequenced in a study of blood T cell repertoires in COVID-19 (dated by TCRdb to about 2020). The library relied on the immunoSEQ multiplex PCR assay. The table comes from immuneACCESS by way of TCRdb, which keeps in-frame sequences with V and J called. Part of the clones is missing from these tables; in studies checked, under half for an unresolved V gene and the rest for unknown reasons. The sample table holds hundreds of thousands of clones, of which approximately 86% were seen once. The top ten clonotypes cover roughly 15% of the sample. Material for sequencing was PBMCs or T cells enriched from blood (not recorded which). These receptor sequences come from a woman aged 50 to 65 with acute COVID-19.

The chain links TRBV28 to TRBJ2-2; 8 bases line up with TRBD1. Germline V gene data show CDR1 as MDHEN and CDR2 as SYDVKM. CDR3 length: 14 residues. Germline trimming cut 6 bases from V and 5 bases from J; bases unmatched to any gene: 5. The CDR3 here is CASRPGGVTGELFF. CDR3 coding DNA: TGTGCCAGCAGACCAGGGGGCGTTACCGGGGAGCTGTTTTTT.

The chain's CDR3 is CSVEGFPSGSTSYNEQFF. The CDR3 region has the DNA TGCAGCGTTGAAGGGTTTCCTAGCGGCTCTACCTCCTACAATGAGCAGTTCTTC. The chain recombines TRBV29-1 with TRBJ2-1, with 7 nucleotides matching TRBD2. Germline V gene sequence: CDR1 SQVTM, CDR2 ANQGSEA. This CDR3 has 18 residues. With 1 base clipped from V and 0 bases from J, the junction kept 12 bases outside the gene matches.

The chain is built from TRBV4-1 and TRBJ2-1, with 12 bases aligning to TRBD2. V was pared by 4 bases and J by 8 bases, with 12 bases of the junction left unmatched. The germline V gene has CDR1 MGHRA and CDR2 YSYEKL. The CDR3 consists of 17 residues. CDR3 bases: TGCGCCAGCAGCCCCTCGACTAGCGGGAGATATAGGGATGAGCAGTTCTTC. It codes for CASSPSTSGRYRDEQFF.

This chain joins TRBV3-1 (or the pseudogene TRBV3-2) and TRBJ2-2, with 11 bases that match TRBD2. With V trimmed by 4 bases and J by 4 bases, 2 bases remained unmatched. CDR1 is LGHDT, CDR2 YNNKEL, per germline (reference sequence). The CDR3 is 15 residues long. CDR3 residues: CASSPGLAVTGELFF. The CDR3 DNA reads TGTGCCAGCAGCCCGGGACTAGCGGTCACCGGGGAGCTGTTTTTT.

The gene calls are TRBV29-1 and TRBJ2-2; TRBD1 might be the D (6 bases). The V and J ends lost 8 bases and 4 bases respectively, with 11 bases between them. This CDR3 spans 12 amino acids. Germline V gene sequence: CDR1 SQVTM, CDR2 ANQGSEA. CDR3 nucleotide sequence: TGCAGCTTACAGGGTCGCACCGGGGAGCTGTTTTTT. This encodes CSLQGRTGELFF.

The chain combines TRBV25-1 with TRBJ1-4; 10 nucleotides align to TRBD1. The ends lost 4 bases at V and 5 bases at J; junction bases unmatched: 4. The germline V gene has CDR1 MGHDK and CDR2 SYGVNS. The CDR3 spans 15 residues. CDR3 in amino acids: CASSVRQGANEKLFF. The CDR3 DNA reads TGTGCCAGCAGTGTTCGACAGGGGGCGAATGAAAAACTGTTTTTT.

This rearrangement joins TRBV30 to TRBJ1-3; D unclear. Germline CDR1 reads GTSNPN; CDR2 reads SVGIG (reference sequence). The V end lost 5 bases, the J end lost 4 bases, and 21 bases lay between the germline ends. The CDR3 is 16 residues long. CDR3 protein: CAWSSQVSKAGNTIYF. CDR3 coding DNA: TGTGCCTGGTCTAGCCAGGTTTCAAAGGCCGGAAACACCATATATTTT.

The count of this clone is one. The V and J genes are TRBV6-5 and TRBJ1-2; D might be TRBD1 (5 bases). This CDR3 contains 16 residues. Between the trimmed V and J ends, which lost 0 bases and 4 bases, there was a span of 15 bases. In germline, CDR1 is MNHEY, CDR2 SVGAGI. For the CDR3, the DNA is TGTGCCAGCAGTTACTCGGCTGGGGCAGTGGCCTATGGCTACACCTTC. The encoded protein is CASSYSAGAVAYGYTF.

This clone was seen once. The V and J genes are TRBV6-1 and TRBJ2-1; tentatively, D is TRBD2 (5 bases). This CDR3 comprises 14 residues. The V end lost 3 bases, the J end lost 8 bases, and 14 bases lay between the germline ends. Germline CDR1 and CDR2: MNHNS and SASEGT. The CDR3 DNA follows: TGTGCCAGCAGTGACGGAGCCCCCGGGGATGAGCAGTTCTTC. Translating it yields CASSDGAPGDEQFF.

V gene TRBV28 combines with J gene TRBJ2-3, with 11 positions matching TRBD2. The CDR3 is 13 amino acids. The V segment lost 5 bases and the J segment 8 bases; nucleotides outside the gene matches: 3. Germline loops: CDR1 MDHEN, CDR2 SYDVKM. CDR3 nucleotides: TGTGCCAGCAGTCCCCTAGCGGGAGGTACGCAGTATTTT. Amino acid sequence: CASSPLAGGTQYF.

The rearrangement links TRBV7-2 to TRBJ1-5; a possible D gene is TRBD1 (6 bases). From germline, CDR1 is SGHTA and CDR2 FQGNSA. The length of the CDR3 is 14 residues. Trimming cost V 3 bases and J 3 bases, with 9 bases left between them. The CDR3 DNA reads TGTGCCAGCAGCTTCACAGGGCTCAATCAGCCCCAGCATTTT. This sequence encodes CASSFTGLNQPQHF.

The V call is TRBV5-1, the J call TRBJ2-1; TRBD1 aligns across 9 bases. This CDR3 has 14 amino acids. Germline-derived CDR1 and CDR2 are SGHRS and YFSETQ. The J segment lost 7 bases and the V segment lost 1 base, leaving 3 bases of the junction unmatched. The CDR3 spells CASSLTGGANEQFF. The CDR3 coding sequence is TGCGCCAGCAGCTTGACAGGGGGCGCGAATGAGCAGTTCTTC.

V and J are TRBV6-4 and TRBJ2-7; D is ambiguous. V lost 6 bases and J 0 bases, leaving 3 bases between the germline ends. Germline CDR1 reads MRHNA; CDR2 reads SNTAGT. CDR3 size: 11 residues. The CDR3 reads CASRLSYEQYF. The CDR3 DNA reads TGTGCCAGCAGACTCTCCTACGAGCAGTACTTC.

The chain uses TRBV9 and TRBJ1-2; 8 positions agree with TRBD1. CDR1 SGDLS and CDR2 YYNGEE come from the germline V gene. There are 14 residues in the CDR3. The ends lost 2 bases at V and 7 bases at J; junction bases unmatched: 7. DNA of the CDR3: TGTGCCAGCAGCGTCCAGGGGGCTACTAGTGGCTACACCTTC. This codes for CASSVQGATSGYTF.

A single count supports this clone. The rearrangement links TRBV21-1 to TRBJ2-5; the tabulated D call, TRBD1, remains unverified against the DNA. TRBV21-1 represents a pseudogene. The CDR3 loop spans 13 amino acids. CDR3 DNA sequence: TGTGCCAGCACCCAACAGCACCAAGAGACCCAGTACTTC. Translated, it gives CASTQQHQETQYF.

V usage is TRBV7-2 and J usage is TRBJ1-2, with D uncertain. The ends were cut back, 5 bases at V and 5 bases at J, with 12 bases in the middle. This CDR3 contains 13 residues. Germline V gives CDR1 SGHTA, CDR2 FQGNSA. The CDR3 nucleotides read TGTGCCAGCAGCCCCGCCCGCCAGTATGGCTACACCTTC. This translates into CASSPARQYGYTF. Drawing the rest from reference TRBV7-2 and TRBJ1-2, the complete variable domain is GAGVSQSPSNKVTEKGKDVELRCDPISGHTALYWYRQSLGQGLEFLIYFQGNSAPDKSGLPSDRFSAERTGGSVSTLTIQRTQQEDSAVYLCASSPARQYGYTFGSGTRLTVV.

This clone was picked up a small number of times. The chain uses TRBV2 and TRBJ2-7; TRBD1 is a possible D gene (6 bases). Germline lookup yields CDR1 SNHLY and CDR2 FYNNEI. This CDR3 contains 16 residues. V lost 3 bases to trimming and J lost 2 bases, with 17 bases between them. In nucleotides, the CDR3 is TGTGCCAGCAGTGACTGGAGGTCAGGGGAACCCTACGAGCAGTACTTC. As protein: CASSDWRSGEPYEQYF.

A single count supports this clone. The rearrangement links TRBV30 to TRBJ1-3; 7 bases are shared with TRBD1. Germline V gene data show CDR1 as GTSNPN and CDR2 as SVGIG (reference sequence). V lost 6 bases to trimming and J lost 1 base; unmatched junction nucleotides: 9. The CDR3 is 15 residues long. CDR3 sequence (DNA): TGTGCCTGTGACCCCACAGGGGCATCTGGAAACACCATATATTTT. It codes for CACDPTGASGNTIYF.

The chain links TRBV19 to TRBJ2-1; D not resolved. This CDR3 region has 15 residues. In germline, CDR1 is LNHDA, CDR2 SQIVND (reference sequence). Trimming cost V 6 bases and J 0 bases, with 12 bases left between them. CDR3: CASRSPISSYNEQFF. CDR3 DNA sequence: TGTGCCAGTAGGAGCCCGATTAGCTCCTACAATGAGCAGTTCTTC. Based on the CDR3 plus reference TRBV19 and TRBJ2-1, the full variable domain is DGGITQSPKYLFRKEGQNVTLSCEQNLNHDAMYWYRQDPGQGLRLIYYSQIVNDFQKGDIAEGYSVSREKKESFPLTVTSAQKNPTAFYLCASRSPISSYNEQFFGPGTRLTVL.

V and J are TRBV11-2 and TRBJ2-1; D perhaps matches TRBD2 (5 bases). Germline V gene data show CDR1 as SGHAT and CDR2 as FQNNGV. With 4 bases removed from V and 5 bases from J, the gap between germline ends came to 24 bases. CDR3 length: 18 amino acids. The CDR3 coding sequence is TGTGCCAGCAGCTCTGATGGGTGGGAGTCATCGATAAACAATGAGCAGTTCTTC. It translates to CASSSDGWESSINNEQFF.

CDR3 bases: TGTGCCAGTAGTATCGCGGGGGAGCAGTTCTTC. Translation gives CASSIAGEQFF. The V and J genes are TRBV19 and TRBJ2-1; D is perhaps TRBD2 (6 bases). The CDR3 contains 11 residues. Germline CDR1 is LNHDA and CDR2 is SQIVND (reference sequence). V lost 3 bases and J lost 10, with 7 bases in between.

The rearrangement links TRBV28 to TRBJ2-7; TRBD1 matches 7 bases. This CDR3 has 17 amino acids. Germline-derived CDR1 and CDR2 are MDHEN and SYDVKM. The trim removed 2 bases at V and 4 bases at J, leaving 14 bases unmatched. CDR3 sequence reads: CASSLGGTVRAAYEQYF. DNA for the CDR3: TGTGCCAGCAGTTTAGGTGGGACAGTGCGGGCAGCATACGAGCAGTACTTC.

The chain uses TRBV28 and TRBJ2-2; a possible D gene is TRBD1 (6 bases). The V end lost 5 bases, the J end lost 6 bases, and 19 bases lay between the germline ends. The germline CDR1 and CDR2 sequences are MDHEN and SYDVKM. The length of the CDR3 is 16 residues. CDR3 protein: CASSPGDIEGAGELFF. The DNA of the CDR3 is TGTGCCAGCAGTCCCGGGGACATAGAGGGGGCCGGGGAGCTGTTTTTT. Filled out from reference TRBV28 and TRBJ2-2, the complete variable domain reads DVKVTQSSRYLVKRTGEKVFLECVQDMDHENMFWYRQDPGLGLRLIYFSYDVKMKEKGDIPEGYSVSREKKERFSLILESASTNQTSMYLCASSPGDIEGAGELFFGEGSRLTVL.

The chain carries TRBV9 and TRBJ1-4; 7 positions agree with TRBD1. CDR3 length: 15 residues. From germline, CDR1 is SGDLS and CDR2 YYNGEE. Trimming took 3 bases from V and 5 from J; bases not matched to a gene: 7. Here the CDR3 DNA reads TGTGCCAGCAGCGCCTCGACAGGGAGAAATGAAAAACTGTTTTTT. Protein: CASSASTGRNEKLFF.

This clone was observed once. The chain combines TRBV27 with TRBJ1-5; a weak D match, TRBD1 (5 bases). Trimming took 7 bases from V and 2 from J, leaving 12 bases between them. The length of the CDR3 is 14 residues. Germline V gene sequence: CDR1 MNHEY, CDR2 SMNVEV (reference sequence). This CDR3 is CASTKWGGNQPQHF. CDR3 sequence (DNA): TGTGCCAGCACCAAATGGGGGGGCAATCAGCCCCAGCATTTT.

The J gene is TRBJ1-4, the V gene TRBV10-3; no clear D gene. Germline V gene lookup returns CDR1 ENHRY and CDR2 SYGVKD. This CDR3 has 14 residues. V was trimmed by 6 bases and J by 7 bases, leaving 15 bases between them. CDR3 in amino acids: CAISLSGSSEKLFF. The CDR3 bases are TGTGCCATCAGCCTGTCCGGGTCGAGTGAAAAACTGTTTTTT.

The CDR3 reads CATWDTINYGYTF. DNA for the CDR3: TGTGCCACCTGGGACACGATTAACTATGGCTACACCTTC. The chain employs TRBV6-5 and TRBJ1-2, with D possibly TRBD1 on 6 matching bases. Germline CDR1 MNHEY, CDR2 SVGAGI. The CDR3 has 13 amino acids. Trimming pared 10 bases from V and 1 base from J, leaving 13 bases between.

The chain employs TRBV19 and TRBJ1-1; possibly TRBD1 for D (5 bases). The germline V gene has CDR1 LNHDA and CDR2 SQIVND (reference sequence). This CDR3 spans 12 amino acids. The germline V and J ends were trimmed by 9 bases and 4 bases, with 12 bases remaining between them. The CDR3 DNA is TGTGCCAGCAACCAGGGTCCCACTGAAGCTTTCTTT. Translation: CASNQGPTEAFF.

The chain joins TRBV7-2 to TRBJ2-3; the match to TRBD2 covers 7 bases. V lost 2 bases to trimming and J lost 0 bases; unmatched junction nucleotides: 2. Germline loops: CDR1 SGHTA, CDR2 FQGNSA. This CDR3 spans 15 amino acids. The CDR3 loop is CASSLRRGSTDTQYF. CDR3 DNA sequence: TGTGCCAGCAGCTTAAGGCGGGGGAGCACAGATACGCAGTATTTT.